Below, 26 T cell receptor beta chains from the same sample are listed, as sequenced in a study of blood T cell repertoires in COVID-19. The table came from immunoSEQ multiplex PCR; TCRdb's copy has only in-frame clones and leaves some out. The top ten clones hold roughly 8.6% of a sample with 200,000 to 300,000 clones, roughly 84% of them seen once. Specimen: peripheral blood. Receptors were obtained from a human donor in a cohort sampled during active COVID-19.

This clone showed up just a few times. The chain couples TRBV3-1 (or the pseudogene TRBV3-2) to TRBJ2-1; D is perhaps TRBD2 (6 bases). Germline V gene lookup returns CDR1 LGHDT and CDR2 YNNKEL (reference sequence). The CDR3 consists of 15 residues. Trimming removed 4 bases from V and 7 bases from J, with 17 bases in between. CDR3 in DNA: TGTGCCAGCAGCCCCTTCGGGAGTCTTAAGAATGAGCAGTTCTTC. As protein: CASSPFGSLKNEQFF.

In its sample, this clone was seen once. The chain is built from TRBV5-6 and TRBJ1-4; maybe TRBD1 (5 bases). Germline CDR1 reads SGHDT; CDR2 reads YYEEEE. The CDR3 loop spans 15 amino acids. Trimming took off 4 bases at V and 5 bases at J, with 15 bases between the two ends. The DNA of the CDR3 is TGTGCCAGCAGCCGGACCGACAGATTAAATGAAAAACTGTTTTTT. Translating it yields CASSRTDRLNEKLFF.

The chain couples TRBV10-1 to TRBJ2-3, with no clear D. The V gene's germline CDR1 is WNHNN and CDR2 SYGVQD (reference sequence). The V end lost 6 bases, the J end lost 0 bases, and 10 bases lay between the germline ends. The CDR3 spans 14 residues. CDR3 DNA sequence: TGCGCCAGCAGCCCCTCCCGGAGCACAGATACGCAGTATTTT. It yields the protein CASSPSRSTDTQYF.

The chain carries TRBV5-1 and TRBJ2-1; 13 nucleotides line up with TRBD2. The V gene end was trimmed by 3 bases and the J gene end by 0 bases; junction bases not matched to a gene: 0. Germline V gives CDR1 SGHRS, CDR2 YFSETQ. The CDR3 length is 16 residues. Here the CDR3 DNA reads TGCGCCAGCAGCTGGACTAGCGGGAGCTCCTACAATGAGCAGTTCTTC. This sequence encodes CASSWTSGSSYNEQFF.

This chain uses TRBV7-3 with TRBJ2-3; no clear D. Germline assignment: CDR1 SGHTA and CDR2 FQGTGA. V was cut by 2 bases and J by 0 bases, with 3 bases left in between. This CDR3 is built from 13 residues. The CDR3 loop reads CASSLSSTDTQYF. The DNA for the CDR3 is TGTGCCAGCAGCTTATCTAGCACAGATACGCAGTATTTT.

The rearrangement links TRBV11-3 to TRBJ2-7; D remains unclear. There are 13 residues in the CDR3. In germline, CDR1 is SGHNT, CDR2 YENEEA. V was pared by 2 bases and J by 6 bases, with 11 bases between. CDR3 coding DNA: TGTGCCAGCAGCTTATCCGTTTCGCGCGAGCAGTACTTC. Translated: CASSLSVSREQYF.

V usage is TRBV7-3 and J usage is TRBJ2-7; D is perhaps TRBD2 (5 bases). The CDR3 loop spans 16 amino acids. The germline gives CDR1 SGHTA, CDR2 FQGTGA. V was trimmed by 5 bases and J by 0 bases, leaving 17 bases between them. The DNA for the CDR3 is TGTGCCAGCAGCCCCAACATAGACTATTTCTCCTACGAGCAGTACTTC. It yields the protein CASSPNIDYFSYEQYF.

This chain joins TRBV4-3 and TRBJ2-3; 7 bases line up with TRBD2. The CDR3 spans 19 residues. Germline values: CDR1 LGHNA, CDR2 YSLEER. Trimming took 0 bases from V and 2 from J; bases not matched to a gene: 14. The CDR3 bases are TGCGCCAGCAGCCAAGACTATAGGAAGGGACTATCCCACACAGATACGCAGTATTTT. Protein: CASSQDYRKGLSHTDTQYF.

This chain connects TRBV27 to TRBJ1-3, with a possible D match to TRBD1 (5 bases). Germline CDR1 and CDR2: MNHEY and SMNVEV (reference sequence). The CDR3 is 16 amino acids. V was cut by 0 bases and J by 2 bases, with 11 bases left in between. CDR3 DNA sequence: TGTGCCAGCAGTTTATCGGCCAGGGCCACTGGAAACACCATATATTTT. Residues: CASSLSARATGNTIYF.

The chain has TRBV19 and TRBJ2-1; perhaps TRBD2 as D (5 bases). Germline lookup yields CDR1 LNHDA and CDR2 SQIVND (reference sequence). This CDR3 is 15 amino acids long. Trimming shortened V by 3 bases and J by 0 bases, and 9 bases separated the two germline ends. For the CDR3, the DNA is TGTGCCAGTAGTATGGAAGCGGACTCCTACAATGAGCAGTTCTTC. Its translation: CASSMEADSYNEQFF.

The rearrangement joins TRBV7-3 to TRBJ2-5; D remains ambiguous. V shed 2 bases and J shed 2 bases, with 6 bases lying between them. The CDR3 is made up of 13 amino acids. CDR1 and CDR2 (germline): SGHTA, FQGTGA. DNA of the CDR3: TGTGCCAGCAGCTTATTCACTCAAGAGACCCAGTACTTC. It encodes CASSLFTQETQYF.

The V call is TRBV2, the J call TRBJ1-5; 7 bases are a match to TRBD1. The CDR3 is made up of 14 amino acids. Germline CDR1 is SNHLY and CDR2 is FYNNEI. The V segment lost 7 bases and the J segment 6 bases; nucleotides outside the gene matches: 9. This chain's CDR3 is CASMKTGARQPQHF. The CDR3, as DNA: TGTGCCAGCATGAAAACAGGGGCGCGTCAGCCCCAGCATTTT.

CDR3 in amino acids: CASSFGLRGSGANVLTF. The CDR3 nucleotides read TGTGCCAGCAGCTTTGGATTAAGGGGATCTGGGGCCAACGTCCTGACTTTC. V is TRBV5-6 and J is TRBJ2-6; D perhaps matches TRBD1 (5 bases). Trimming left V 2 bases short and J 1 base short, with 13 bases between. CDR3 length: 17 residues. Germline assignment: CDR1 SGHDT and CDR2 YYEEEE.

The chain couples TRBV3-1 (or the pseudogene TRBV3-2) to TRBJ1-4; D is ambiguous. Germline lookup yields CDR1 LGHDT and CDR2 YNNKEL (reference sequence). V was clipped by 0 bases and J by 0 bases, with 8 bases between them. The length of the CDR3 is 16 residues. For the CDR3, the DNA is TGTGCCAGCAGCCAAGAGTCGGCGGCAACTAATGAAAAACTGTTTTTT. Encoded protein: CASSQESAATNEKLFF.

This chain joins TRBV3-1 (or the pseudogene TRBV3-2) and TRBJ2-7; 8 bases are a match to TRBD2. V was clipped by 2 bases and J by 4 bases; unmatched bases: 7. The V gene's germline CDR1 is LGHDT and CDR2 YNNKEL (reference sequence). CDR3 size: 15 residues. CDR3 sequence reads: CASSQPEREKYEQYF. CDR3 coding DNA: TGTGCCAGCAGCCAACCTGAGCGGGAGAAATACGAGCAGTACTTC.

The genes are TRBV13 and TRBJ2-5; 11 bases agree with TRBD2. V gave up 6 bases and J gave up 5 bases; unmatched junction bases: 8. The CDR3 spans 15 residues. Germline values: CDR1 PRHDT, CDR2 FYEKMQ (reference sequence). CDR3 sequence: CASSRLAGGYETQYF. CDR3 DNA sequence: TGTGCCAGCAGTCGTCTAGCGGGGGGTTACGAGACCCAGTACTTC. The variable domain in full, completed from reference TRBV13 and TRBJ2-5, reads AAGVIQSPRHLIKEKRETATLKCYPIPRHDTVYWYQQGPGQDPQFLISFYEKMQSDKGSIPDRFSAQQFSDYHSELNMSSLELGDSALYFCASSRLAGGYETQYFGPGTRLLVL.

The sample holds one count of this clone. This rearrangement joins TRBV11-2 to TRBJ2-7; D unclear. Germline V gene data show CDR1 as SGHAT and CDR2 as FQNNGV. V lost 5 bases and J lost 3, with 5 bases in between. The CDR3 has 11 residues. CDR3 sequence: CASSPSYEQYF. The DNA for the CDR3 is TGTGCCAGCAGCCCTAGCTACGAGCAGTACTTC.

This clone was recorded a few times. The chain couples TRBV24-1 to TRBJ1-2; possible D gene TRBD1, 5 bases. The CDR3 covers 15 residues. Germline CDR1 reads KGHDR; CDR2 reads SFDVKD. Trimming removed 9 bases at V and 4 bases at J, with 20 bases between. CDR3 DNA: TGTGCCACCCAAGGGGCCCGGCCCGGGGGCTATGGCTACACCTTC. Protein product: CATQGARPGGYGYTF.

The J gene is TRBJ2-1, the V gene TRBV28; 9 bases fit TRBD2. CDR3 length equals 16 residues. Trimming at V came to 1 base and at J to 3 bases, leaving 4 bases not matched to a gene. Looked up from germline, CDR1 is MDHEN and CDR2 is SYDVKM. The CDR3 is CASSLFAAGGYNEQFF. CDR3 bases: TGTGCCAGCAGTTTATTTGCAGCGGGGGGCTACAATGAGCAGTTCTTC.

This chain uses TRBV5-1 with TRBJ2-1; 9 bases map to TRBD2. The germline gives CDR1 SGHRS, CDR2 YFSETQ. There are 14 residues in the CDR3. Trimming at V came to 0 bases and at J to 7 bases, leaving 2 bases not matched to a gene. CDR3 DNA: TGCGCCAGCAGCTTGGCTAGCGGGACAAATGAGCAGTTCTTC. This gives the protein CASSLASGTNEQFF. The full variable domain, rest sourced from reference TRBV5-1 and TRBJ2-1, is KAGVTQTPRYLIKTRGQQVTLSCSPISGHRSVSWYQQTPGQGLQFLFEYFSETQRNKGNFPGRFSGRQFSNSRSEMNVSTLELGDSALYLCASSLASGTNEQFFGPGTRLTVL.

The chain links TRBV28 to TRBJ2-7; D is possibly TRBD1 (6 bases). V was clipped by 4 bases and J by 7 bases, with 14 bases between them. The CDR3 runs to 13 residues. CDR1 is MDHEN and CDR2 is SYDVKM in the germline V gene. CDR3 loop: CASSSYRAGEQYF. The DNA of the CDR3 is TGTGCCAGCAGTTCCTACAGGGCTGGGGAGCAGTACTTC.

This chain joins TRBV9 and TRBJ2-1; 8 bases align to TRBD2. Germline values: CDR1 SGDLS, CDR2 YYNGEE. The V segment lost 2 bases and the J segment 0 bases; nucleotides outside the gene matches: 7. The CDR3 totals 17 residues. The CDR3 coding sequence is TGTGCCAGCAGCGTCGACATTGGGACTAGCTCCTACAATGAGCAGTTCTTC. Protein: CASSVDIGTSSYNEQFF.

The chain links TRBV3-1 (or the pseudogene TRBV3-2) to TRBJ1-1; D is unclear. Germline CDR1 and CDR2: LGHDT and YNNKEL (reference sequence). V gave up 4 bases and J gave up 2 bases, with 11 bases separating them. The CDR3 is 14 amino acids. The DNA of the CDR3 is TGTGCCAGCAGCCGAGCGCCCACCAACACTGAAGCTTTCTTT. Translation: CASSRAPTNTEAFF.

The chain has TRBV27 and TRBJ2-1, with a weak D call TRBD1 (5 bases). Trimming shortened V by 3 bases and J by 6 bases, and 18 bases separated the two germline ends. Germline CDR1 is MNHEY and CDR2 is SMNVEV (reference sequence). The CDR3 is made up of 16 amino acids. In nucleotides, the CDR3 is TGTGCCAGCAGTTTGGTGGGGCTAGGGGTTAGCAATGAGCAGTTCTTC. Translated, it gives CASSLVGLGVSNEQFF.

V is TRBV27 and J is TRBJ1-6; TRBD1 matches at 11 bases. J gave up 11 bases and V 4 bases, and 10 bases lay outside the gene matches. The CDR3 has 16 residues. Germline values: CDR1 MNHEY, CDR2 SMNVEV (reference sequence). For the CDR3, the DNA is TGTGCCAGCAGTTCCACCCGGGACAGGGGGTATCCACCCCTCCACTTT. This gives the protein CASSSTRDRGYPPLHF.

The CDR3 here is CSVDGLAGVQNEQFF. The CDR3 DNA reads TGCAGCGTTGATGGGCTAGCGGGAGTACAAAATGAGCAGTTCTTC. The V call is TRBV29-1, the J call TRBJ2-1, with TRBD2 identical over 10 bases. V lost 3 bases to trimming and J lost 7 bases; unmatched junction nucleotides: 9. The CDR3 spans 15 residues. Germline loops: CDR1 SQVTM, CDR2 ANQGSEA.